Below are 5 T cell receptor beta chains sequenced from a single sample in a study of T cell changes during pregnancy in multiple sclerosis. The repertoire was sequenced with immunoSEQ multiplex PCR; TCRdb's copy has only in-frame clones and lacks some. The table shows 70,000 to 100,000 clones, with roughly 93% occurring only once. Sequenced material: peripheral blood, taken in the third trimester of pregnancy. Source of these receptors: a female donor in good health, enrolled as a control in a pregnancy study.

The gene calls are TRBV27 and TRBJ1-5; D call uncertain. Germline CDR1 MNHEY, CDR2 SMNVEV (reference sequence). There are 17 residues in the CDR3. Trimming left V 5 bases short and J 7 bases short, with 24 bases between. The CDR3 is CASSLAPLTPSGQPQHF. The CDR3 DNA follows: TGTGCCAGCAGTCTAGCCCCCCTCACACCCTCGGGGCAGCCCCAGCATTTT.

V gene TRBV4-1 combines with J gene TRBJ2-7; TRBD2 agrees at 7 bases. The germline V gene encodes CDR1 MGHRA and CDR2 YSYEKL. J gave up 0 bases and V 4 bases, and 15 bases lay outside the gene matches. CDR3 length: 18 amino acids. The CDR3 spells CASSPGPPSGGFSYEQYF. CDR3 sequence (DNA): TGCGCCAGCAGCCCCGGTCCTCCTAGCGGAGGGTTCTCCTACGAGCAGTACTTC.

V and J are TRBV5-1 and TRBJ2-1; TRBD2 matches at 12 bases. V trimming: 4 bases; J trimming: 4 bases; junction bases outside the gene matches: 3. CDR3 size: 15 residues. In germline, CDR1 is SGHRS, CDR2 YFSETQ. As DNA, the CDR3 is TGCGCCAGCAGCCCGGGGACTAGCGGGTACAATGAGCAGTTCTTC. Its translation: CASSPGTSGYNEQFF.

The CDR3 DNA sequence: TGTGCCAGCAGTCCCCGGACAGAACCCGACTATGGCTACACCTTC. Translation gives CASSPRTEPDYGYTF. The rearrangement uses TRBV27 and TRBJ1-2, with D possibly TRBD1 on 6 matching bases. This CDR3 has 15 amino acids. The ends were cut back, 5 bases at V and 3 bases at J, with 16 bases in the middle. Germline loops: CDR1 MNHEY, CDR2 SMNVEV (reference sequence).

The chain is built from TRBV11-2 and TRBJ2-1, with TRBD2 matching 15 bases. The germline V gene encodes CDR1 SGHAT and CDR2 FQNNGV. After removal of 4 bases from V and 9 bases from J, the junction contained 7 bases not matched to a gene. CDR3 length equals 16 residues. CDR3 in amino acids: CASSSQPGLAGGEQFF. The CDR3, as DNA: TGTGCCAGCAGCTCTCAACCGGGACTAGCGGGAGGTGAGCAGTTCTTC.